A selection of T cell receptor beta chains follows, all from one sample in a study of blood T cell repertoires in COVID-19. Repertoires were generated with immunoSEQ multiplex PCR, while TCRdb's copy carries only in-frame clones and drops some. This table has about 240,000 clones, around 87% appearing once. The sample was peripheral blood. Receptors were obtained from a man in his fifties or sixties who had recovered from COVID-19. Each CDR3 is given with its conserved first and last residue. D genes are given only for firm matches. Clone size appears in some rows only: once, few, many, or a class for an expanded clone.

clone size	D gene	J gene	V gene	CDR3 length	CDR3 protein	CDR3 DNA
NA	TRBD1	TRBJ2-3	TRBV2	13	CASSRQGTDTQYF	TGTGCCAGCAGTCGACAGGGGACAGATACGCAGTATTTT
NA	TRBD1	TRBJ2-1	TRBV6-5	12	CASGQGGNEQFF	TGTGCCAGCGGACAGGGTGGGAATGAGCAGTTCTTC
NA	NA	TRBJ1-5	TRBV10-3	16	CAISDTSVNSNQPQHF	TGTGCCATCAGTGATACCTCAGTTAATAGCAATCAGCCCCAGCATTTT
once	TRBD1	TRBJ2-2	TRBV5-1	17	CASSLAPQGLNTGELFF	TGCGCCAGCAGCTTGGCACCACAGGGGCTGAACACCGGGGAGCTGTTTTTT
NA	TRBD1	TRBJ1-1	TRBV10-3	14	CAIRGGQGKTEAFF	TGTGCCATCAGAGGGGGACAGGGGAAAACTGAAGCTTTCTTT
NA	TRBD1	TRBJ2-2	TRBV6-2/TRBV6-3	16	CASSYRPGTVTGELFF	TGTGCCAGCAGTTACCGACCCGGGACAGTGACCGGGGAGCTGTTTTTT
NA	TRBD2	TRBJ2-2	TRBV5-1	14	CASSLLAGTGELFF	TGCGCCAGCAGCTTACTAGCGGGGACCGGGGAGCTGTTTTTT
NA	TRBD2	TRBJ2-2	TRBV30	17	CAWSVGGRGVNTGELFF	TGTGCCTGGAGTGTCGGTGGGCGGGGGGTCAACACCGGGGAGCTGTTTTTT
NA	TRBD1	TRBJ1-1	TRBV5-1	13	CASSSETGTEAFF	TGCGCCAGCAGCTCGGAGACAGGGACTGAAGCTTTCTTT
NA	TRBD1	TRBJ1-5	TRBV2	14	CASSYQGVHQPQHF	TGTGCCAGCAGTTATCAGGGGGTGCATCAGCCCCAGCATTTT
NA	NA	TRBJ2-6	TRBV6-5	13	CASSRSGANVLTF	TGTGCCAGCAGTCGCTCTGGGGCCAACGTCCTGACTTTC
NA	TRBD1	TRBJ1-2	TRBV7-9	15	CASSGPGQGNYGYTF	TGTGCCAGCAGCGGTCCGGGACAGGGGAACTATGGCTACACCTTC
NA	NA	TRBJ2-1	TRBV5-1	16	CASSPWVAGLVNEQFF	TGCGCCAGCAGCCCGTGGGTGGCAGGGCTTGTCAATGAGCAGTTCTTC
once	TRBD1	TRBJ1-2	TRBV9	15	CASTTRPGGDYGYTF	TGTGCCAGCACTACCAGGCCAGGGGGCGACTATGGCTACACCTTC
few	NA	TRBJ2-3	TRBV5-1	16	CASSLLGFGGTDTQYF	TGCGCCAGCAGCTTGTTAGGATTCGGGGGCACAGATACGCAGTATTTT
NA	TRBD2	TRBJ2-3	TRBV4-1	21	CASSHSKGLAGGPSDTDTQYF	TGCGCCAGCAGCCACTCTAAGGGACTAGCGGGGGGGCCATCCGACACAGATACGCAGTATTTT
NA	NA	TRBJ2-1	TRBV4-1	15	CASRALGGPYNEQFF	TGCGCCAGCAGAGCTTTGGGGGGGCCTTACAATGAGCAGTTCTTC
NA	NA	TRBJ2-5	TRBV29-1	12	CSEGDQGETQYF	TGCAGCGAGGGAGACCAGGGGGAGACCCAGTACTTC
NA	NA	TRBJ1-2	TRBV9	12	CASSSRGYGYTF	TGTGCCAGCAGCTCAAGGGGCTATGGCTACACCTTC
NA	TRBD1	TRBJ1-2	TRBV16	17	CASSPNPGTGGANGYTF	TGTGCCAGCAGCCCAAACCCCGGGACAGGGGGCGCCAATGGCTACACCTTC
NA	TRBD1	TRBJ1-6	TRBV3-1/TRBV3-2	14	CASRSTGVYSPLHF	TGTGCCAGCAGGTCGACAGGGGTATATTCACCCCTCCACTTT
NA	NA	TRBJ1-3	TRBV30	16	CAWSPLLSGAGNTIYF	TGTGCCTGGAGTCCGCTCCTTAGTGGTGCGGGAAACACCATATATTTT
NA	TRBD1	TRBJ2-2	TRBV20-1	16	CSASGEGQGRTGELFF	TGCAGTGCTAGTGGGGAGGGACAGGGTCGGACCGGGGAGCTGTTTTTT
NA	TRBD2	TRBJ2-3	TRBV6-5	14	CASTPGGKRDTQYF	TGTGCCAGCACCCCCGGGGGGAAGAGGGATACGCAGTATTTT
NA	TRBD1	TRBJ1-2	TRBV6-5	14	CASKRTGGNYGYTF	TGTGCCAGCAAACGGACAGGGGGGAACTATGGCTACACCTTC
NA	NA	TRBJ2-3	TRBV19	14	CASSILQVTDTQYF	TGTGCCAGTAGTATCCTACAGGTGACAGATACGCAGTATTTT
NA	TRBD2	TRBJ2-2	TRBV27	18	CASSLYQGLAGAVGELFF	TGTGCCAGCAGTTTATACCAGGGACTAGCGGGCGCTGTCGGGGAGCTGTTTTTT
NA	NA	TRBJ1-5	TRBV2	13	CASSASGKQPQHF	TGTGCCAGCAGTGCATCAGGGAAGCAGCCCCAGCATTTT
NA	NA	TRBJ2-3	TRBV15	17	CATSAARGGGLTDTQYF	TGTGCCACCAGCGCCGCCCGAGGGGGGGGCCTCACAGATACGCAGTATTTT
NA	NA	TRBJ2-6	TRBV5-6	15	CASSRERSGANVLTF	TGTGCCAGCTCTAGAGAGAGATCTGGGGCCAACGTCCTGACTTTC
NA	TRBD1	TRBJ1-4	TRBV9	15	CASSGDRASNEKLFF	TGTGCCAGCAGCGGCGACAGGGCCTCTAATGAAAAACTGTTTTTT
NA	TRBD1	TRBJ1-2	TRBV6-5	15	CASSYSGQQYYGYTF	TGTGCCAGCAGTTACTCGGGACAGCAGTACTATGGCTACACCTTC
NA	TRBD1	TRBJ1-2	TRBV6-1	17	CASSEALRTGYLYGYTF	TGTGCCAGCAGTGAAGCCCTGAGGACAGGGTACCTCTATGGCTACACCTTC
NA	NA	TRBJ2-7	TRBV27	15	CASTQLGARVPEQYF	TGTGCCAGCACCCAGTTGGGGGCTAGGGTACCCGAGCAGTACTTC
NA	TRBD1	TRBJ2-1	TRBV5-4	13	CASSLTGGNEQFF	TGTGCCAGCAGCTTGACAGGGGGCAATGAGCAGTTCTTC